The 4 T cell receptor beta chains in this list originate from one sample, sequenced in a study of naive and memory T cell subsets. Study-level findings and limits: Possibly reflecting memory cells re-expressing CD45RA, a few larger clonotypes occurred in naive repertoires, especially CD8.

These receptors' antigens are unknown. Two oligonucleotides, mixed equimolar, formed the beta constant-region primer covering TRBC1 and TRBC2. The ligated cDNA underwent four PCR rounds using SP2 and nested alpha and beta constant-region primers. One entry per CDR3 protein, called by TCRdb with MiXCR from the UMI-ligation and nested PCR reads. In the table there are 85,000 to 130,000 distinct CDR3 sequences, more than 14% of which are singletons. What was sequenced was naive CD8+ T cells from blood. These receptors came from a human donor in good health.

The CDR3, as DNA: TGTGCCAGCCCCGTGACAGGGGCCGCGGATAAGGGCCTGAACACTGAAGCTTTCTTT. Amino acids: CASPVTGAADKGLNTEAFF. The chain has TRBV2 and TRBJ1-1; 8 bases are a match to TRBD1. The CDR3 contains 19 residues. Germline V gene data show CDR1 as SNHLY and CDR2 as FYNNEI. V dropped 8 bases and J dropped 0; count of bases not matched to a gene: 20.

The genes are TRBV23-1 and TRBJ2-4, with D tentatively TRBD1 or TRBD2 (5 bases each). TRBV23-1 is recorded as an ORF, its role being uncertain. Deletions cut 7 bases from V and 0 bases from J, with 31 bases between. The CDR3 contains 21 residues. The CDR3 sequence: CASTYTAVIGGSRRAKNIQYF. The CDR3 nucleotides are TGCGCCAGCACCTATACAGCAGTCATTGGGGGATCAAGGAGAGCCAAAAACATTCAGTACTTC.

The chain joins TRBV12-3 or TRBV12-4 to TRBJ2-2; no firm D call. This CDR3 has 17 amino acids. V shed 1 base and J shed 0 bases, with 12 bases lying between them. In DNA, the CDR3 is TGTGCCAGCAGTTTAGTTCGCGGCATCTCGAACACCGGGGAGCTGTTTTTT. It encodes CASSLVRGISNTGELFF.

This clonotype was detected only a few times. This CDR3 is CASSERSSYNEQFF. CDR3 coding DNA: TGTGCCAGCAGTGAACGTAGCTCCTACAATGAGCAGTTCTTC. The gene calls are TRBV2 and TRBJ2-1; D gene uncertain. Per the germline V gene, CDR1 is SNHLY and CDR2 is FYNNEI. The CDR3 runs 14 residues. Deletions cut 2 bases from V and 0 bases from J, with 5 bases between. The complete variable domain, with remaining parts taken from reference TRBV2 and TRBJ2-1, reads EPEVTQTPSHQVTQMGQEVILRCVPISNHLYFYWYRQILGQKVEFLVSFYNNEISEKSEIFDDQFSVERPDGSNFTLKIRSTKLEDSAMYFCASSERSSYNEQFFGPGTRLTVL.